Shown below are 3 T cell receptor beta chains from a single sample sequenced in a study of glioma-infiltrating T cells after dendritic cell vaccination. TCRdb's table, derived via immunoSEQ multiplex PCR, lists solely in-frame clones and lacks some. The sample lists 80,000 to 100,000 clones; approximately 80% were seen once. Sequenced material: blood, taken before dendritic cell vaccination. The receptors shown here come from a human donor with glioblastoma.

The chain employs TRBV19 and TRBJ2-2; the match to TRBD1 covers 7 bases. The CDR3 has 14 residues. Germline V gene sequence: CDR1 LNHDA, CDR2 SQIVND (reference sequence). Trimming at V came to 6 bases and at J to 5 bases, leaving 6 bases not matched to a gene. CDR3 bases: TGTGCCAGTAGGACAGGGTTCGGTACCGGGGAGCTGTTTTTT. Encoded protein: CASRTGFGTGELFF. Full variable domain (outside the CDR3, taken from reference TRBV19 and TRBJ2-2): DGGITQSPKYLFRKEGQNVTLSCEQNLNHDAMYWYRQDPGQGLRLIYYSQIVNDFQKGDIAEGYSVSREKKESFPLTVTSAQKNPTAFYLCASRTGFGTGELFFGEGSRLTVL.

The chain is built from TRBV18 and TRBJ2-1; TRBD2 aligns across 9 bases. Germline CDR1 and CDR2: KGHSH and LQKENI. V shed 0 bases, J shed 7 bases, and the junction held 4 bases outside the gene matches. This CDR3 contains 15 residues. This CDR3 reads CASSPPAGGGNEQFF. DNA for the CDR3: TGTGCCAGCTCACCACCGGCGGGAGGGGGTAATGAGCAGTTCTTC.

The V gene is TRBV6-6, the J gene TRBJ1-1; TRBD1 is a possible D gene (6 bases). Trimming removed 2 bases from V and 0 bases from J, with 10 bases in between. Germline V gene data show CDR1 as MNHNY and CDR2 as SVGAGI (reference sequence). There are 15 residues in the CDR3. In DNA, the CDR3 is TGTGCCAGCAGTTACGGCACAGGGATGAACACTGAAGCTTTCTTT. Protein sequence: CASSYGTGMNTEAFF.